This T cell receptor (beta chain) is from a study of shared clonotypes between healthy human individuals. CDR3 length: 16 residues. CDR1 and CDR2 (germline): SNHLY, FYNNEI. V dropped 4 bases and J dropped 7 bases, with 23 bases sitting between them. Sequenced by immunoSEQ multiplex PCR; TCRdb stores in-frame clones only, minus some. This sample yields approximately 2.3 million clones, of which approximately 93% are seen a single time; 0.3% to 0.4% belongs to the top ten. Notes on the study in general: Generally, estimated richness proved larger in naive subsets than it did in memory subsets. Several donors showed sharing of approximately 5% of naive CD4 clonotypes.

To note about this clone: The antigen remains undetermined.

Material for sequencing was naive CD4+ T cells from PBMCs. As for subset: CD45RA+ positively selected. The chain has TRBV2 and TRBJ2-7; D possibly corresponds to TRBD2 (7 bases). The clonotype originates from a young man in good health. Some clones in this sample may be carry-over from other donors' samples. CDR3: CASSVRDSGGSGEQYF. CDR3 nucleotides: TGTGCCAGCAGTGTAAGGGACTCGGGGGGCTCTGGGGAGCAGTACTTC.